Below are 12 T cell receptor beta chains sequenced from a single sample in a study of beta chain features in type 1 diabetes. The entirety of the isolated RNA underwent reverse transcription, so expressed TCRB transcripts were sequenced. This table comes from immunoSEQ multiplex PCR, and its TCRdb copy is limited to in-frame clones, with some not included. Seen here are under 950,000 clones, 17% observed once, and the top ten hold around 0.02%. What was sequenced was naive CD4+ T cells from blood. Every receptor here comes from a woman younger than 30 in good health.

The chain combines TRBV9 with TRBJ2-1; D uncertain. Germline V gene sequence: CDR1 SGDLS, CDR2 YYNGEE. The germline V and J ends were trimmed by 2 bases and 7 bases, with 13 bases remaining between them. The CDR3 covers 14 residues. The CDR3 nucleotides are TGTGCCAGCAGCGTGAGAGGAGTGGGAAATGAGCAGTTCTTC. Translation gives CASSVRGVGNEQFF.

The chain uses TRBV28 and TRBJ2-7; D remains ambiguous. The CDR3 contains 11 residues. Per the germline V gene, CDR1 is MDHEN and CDR2 is SYDVKM. Trimming took off 4 bases at V and 6 bases at J, with 7 bases between the two ends. This CDR3 is CASSSSLEQYF. In nucleotides, the CDR3 is TGTGCCAGCAGTTCCTCCCTCGAGCAGTACTTC.

The chain joins TRBV10-3 to TRBJ2-3, with TRBD2 matching over 11 bases. The CDR3 covers 17 residues. V was pared by 6 bases and J by 8 bases, with 16 bases of the junction left unmatched. Germline V CDR1 and CDR2: ENHRY, SYGVKD. As DNA, the CDR3 is TGTGCCATCAGCGGGGGAAAAACTAGCGGGAGAGTGGTTACGCAGTATTTT. This encodes CAISGGKTSGRVVTQYF.

This clone has only a few counts. This CDR3 is CASSPQGTSGSENTQYF. For the CDR3, the DNA is TGTGCCAGCAGCCCTCAAGGGACTAGCGGGAGTGAAAATACGCAGTATTTT. The chain is built from TRBV7-9 and TRBJ2-3, with TRBD2 matching over 14 bases. The CDR3 totals 17 residues. Trimming took 5 bases from V and 7 from J; bases not matched to a gene: 11. Germline CDR1 reads SEHNR; CDR2 reads FQNEAQ (reference sequence).

The chain uses TRBV5-1 and TRBJ1-2, with no clear D. Germline assignment: CDR1 SGHRS and CDR2 YFSETQ. The CDR3 is 14 amino acids. V shed 2 bases and J shed 5 bases, with 13 bases lying between them. Written as DNA, the CDR3 is TGCGCCAGCAGCTTAGACAACGGAGGTTATGGCTACACCTTC. It is translated as CASSLDNGGYGYTF.

The rearrangement links TRBV4-1 to TRBJ2-5; D could derive from TRBD1 or TRBD2 (6 bases each). The CDR3 consists of 15 residues. Deletions cut 6 bases from V and 4 bases from J, with 18 bases between. Germline lookup yields CDR1 MGHRA and CDR2 YSYEKL. In nucleotides, the CDR3 is TGCGCCAGCAGAGGGGGGTTGGGGAGAGGAGAGACCCAGTACTTC. It yields the protein CASRGGLGRGETQYF.

This chain links TRBV5-4 with TRBJ2-7, with TRBD2 matching 7 bases. The V gene's germline CDR1 is SGHNT and CDR2 YYREEE (reference sequence). This CDR3 spans 15 amino acids. The J segment lost 2 bases and the V segment lost 0 bases, leaving 5 bases of the junction unmatched. For the CDR3, the DNA is TGTGCCAGCAGCTTGGCTCCTAGCGGCCCCTACGAGCAGTACTTC. Protein product: CASSLAPSGPYEQYF.

Here the CDR3 reads CASSPQMGVYQPQHF. CDR3 DNA: TGTGCCAGCAGTCCCCAAATGGGGGTTTATCAGCCCCAGCATTTT. V gene TRBV27 combines with J gene TRBJ1-5, with D maybe TRBD1 (5 bases). CDR3 length: 15 residues. The germline V gene encodes CDR1 MNHEY and CDR2 SMNVEV (reference sequence). The ends were cut back, 5 bases at V and 5 bases at J, with 16 bases in the middle.

This clone came up a few times. The rearrangement uses TRBV4-2 and TRBJ2-5; tentatively, D is TRBD2 (6 bases). Germline V gene sequence: CDR1 LGHNA, CDR2 YNFKEQ. This CDR3 spans 15 amino acids. Trimming stripped 0 bases from V and 5 bases from J, with 13 bases between. In DNA, the CDR3 is TGTGCCAGCAGCCAAGATCCGGGGGTGGGGGAGACCCAGTACTTC. The encoded protein is CASSQDPGVGETQYF.

This rearrangement joins TRBV5-1 to TRBJ2-2; 10 nucleotides align to TRBD2. The CDR3 covers 15 residues. The junction had 3 bases not matched to a gene; V was cut back by 3 bases and J by 4 bases. Germline V gene lookup returns CDR1 SGHRS and CDR2 YFSETQ. The CDR3 loop reads CASSWVAGGTGELFF. In DNA, the CDR3 is TGCGCCAGCAGCTGGGTAGCGGGAGGCACCGGGGAGCTGTTTTTT.

Concerning this clone: This same CDR3 is encoded by further DNA sequences in the sample. The chain links TRBV7-8 to TRBJ2-5, with TRBD1 matching over 8 bases. V dropped 1 base and J dropped 5; count of bases not matched to a gene: 3. The CDR3 totals 14 residues. Per the germline V gene, CDR1 is SGHVS and CDR2 is FQNEAQ. The DNA for the CDR3 is TGTGCCAGCAGCTTAGGGCAGGGGGCGGAGACCCAGTACTTC. It yields the protein CASSLGQGAETQYF.

The gene calls are TRBV25-1 and TRBJ2-7; TRBD1 aligns across 7 bases. The CDR3 consists of 14 residues. The ends lost 6 bases at V and 4 bases at J; junction bases unmatched: 9. The germline V gene has CDR1 MGHDK and CDR2 SYGVNS. CDR3 residues: CASSEAGGTYEQYF. The DNA of the CDR3 is TGTGCCAGCAGCGAGGCAGGGGGAACTTACGAGCAGTACTTC.